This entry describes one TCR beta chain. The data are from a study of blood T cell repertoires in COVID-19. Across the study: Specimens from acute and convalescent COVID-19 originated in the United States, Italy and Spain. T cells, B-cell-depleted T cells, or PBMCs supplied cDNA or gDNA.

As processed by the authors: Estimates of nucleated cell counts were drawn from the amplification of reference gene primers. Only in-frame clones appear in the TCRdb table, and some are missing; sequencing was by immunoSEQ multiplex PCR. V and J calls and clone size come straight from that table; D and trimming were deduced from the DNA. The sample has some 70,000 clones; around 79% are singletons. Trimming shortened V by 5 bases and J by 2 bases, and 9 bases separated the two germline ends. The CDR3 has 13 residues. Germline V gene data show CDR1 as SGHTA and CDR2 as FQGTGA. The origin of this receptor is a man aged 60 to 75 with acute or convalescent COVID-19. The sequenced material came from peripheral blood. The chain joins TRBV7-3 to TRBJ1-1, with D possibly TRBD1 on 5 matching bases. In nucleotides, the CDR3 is TGTGCCAGCAGCAAGACAGTTAACACTGAAGCTTTCTTT. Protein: CASSKTVNTEAFF.